This entry describes one T cell receptor beta chain. Because the CDR3's place on the DNA is in doubt, the DNA is left out and the CDR3 is given as listed by TCRdb. The data belong to a study of cytomegalovirus exposure and HLA in healthy donors. Primers included in the PCR were 60 Vbeta and 13 Jbeta primers. TCRdb's table, derived via immunoSEQ multiplex PCR, lists solely in-frame clones and lacks some. The table records roughly 180,000 clones, roughly 74% of them present only once. Counting both end residues, the CDR3 totals 15 amino acids. Germline values: CDR1 LNHDA, CDR2 SQIVND (reference sequence).

This TCR was recovered from a woman in her 30s in good health and CMV-seropositive. The sample comprised PBMCs. This chain joins TRBV19 and TRBJ2-1; the table's TRBD1 call for D was not verified on the DNA. The CDR3 protein is CASTSGQDNYNEQFF.